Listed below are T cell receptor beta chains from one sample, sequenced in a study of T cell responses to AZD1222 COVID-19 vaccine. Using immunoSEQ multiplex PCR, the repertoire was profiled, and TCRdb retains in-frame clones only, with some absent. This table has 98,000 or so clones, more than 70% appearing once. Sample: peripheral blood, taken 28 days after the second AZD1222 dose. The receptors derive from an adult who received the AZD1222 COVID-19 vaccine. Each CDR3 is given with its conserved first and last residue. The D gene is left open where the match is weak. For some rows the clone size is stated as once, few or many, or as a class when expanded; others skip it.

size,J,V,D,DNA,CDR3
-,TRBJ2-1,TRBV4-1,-,TGCGCCAGCAGCCAAGATAAAGGGGGATGGCTAGCGGATAACAGATACAATGAGCAGTTCTTC,CASSQDKGGWLADNRYNEQFF
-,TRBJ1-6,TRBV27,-,TGTGCCAGCAGTTTCAAGGGCCTCCATAGCTCCTATAATTCACCCCTCCACTTT,CASSFKGLHSSYNSPLHF
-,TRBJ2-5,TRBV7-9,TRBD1,TGTGCCAGCAGCCACAGACAGGGCGGCGTGGAGACCCAGTACTTC,CASSHRQGGVETQYF
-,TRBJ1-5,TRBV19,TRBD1,TGTGCCAGTAGTATGAACAGGGGGAGCAATCAGCCCCAGCATTTT,CASSMNRGSNQPQHF
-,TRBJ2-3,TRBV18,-,TGTGCCAGCTCACCCACAGATACGCAGTATTTT,CASSPTDTQYF
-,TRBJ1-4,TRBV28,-,TGTGCCAGCAGACCCGATTGGGGGGCAAGTGAAAAACTGTTTTTT,CASRPDWGASEKLFF
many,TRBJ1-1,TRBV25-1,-,TGTGCCAGCAGTGGTCACGTCATGAACACTGAAGCTTTCTTT,CASSGHVMNTEAFF
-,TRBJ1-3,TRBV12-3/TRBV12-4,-,TGTGCCAGCACCCCGAACTCTGGAAACACCATATATTTT,CASTPNSGNTIYF
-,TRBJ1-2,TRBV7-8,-,TGTGCCAGCAGCTCTCAGAGCGGGGGGAATAACTATGGCTACACCTTC,CASSSQSGGNNYGYTF
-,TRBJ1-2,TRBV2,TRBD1,TGTGCCAGCAGTGAAGGGCGGACAGGGGAAGGCTACACCTTC,CASSEGRTGEGYTF
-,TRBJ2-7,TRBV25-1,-,TGTGCCAGCAGTGAGATAGGGTTGGAGCAGTACTTC,CASSEIGLEQYF
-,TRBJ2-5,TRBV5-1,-,TGCGCCAGCAGCCAACTAGTGGAAGAGACCCAGTACTTC,CASSQLVEETQYF
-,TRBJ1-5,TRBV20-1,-,TGCAGTGCTAGTGGACAAGGGGAGAATCAGCCCCAGCATTTT,CSASGQGENQPQHF